This paragraph covers one T cell receptor beta chain sequence. These data belong to a study of PD-L1 blockade in urothelial cancer. Repertoires were generated with immunoSEQ multiplex PCR, while TCRdb's copy carries only in-frame clones and drops some. Counted here are some 710 clones, about a third occurring once; the ten biggest clones make up about 9%. From germline, CDR1 is KGHSH and CDR2 LQKENI. There are 15 residues in the CDR3. V was trimmed by 3 bases and J by 1 base, leaving 10 bases between them. The receptor was isolated from a man between 60 and 75 years old with urothelial cancer. V and J are TRBV18 and TRBJ2-1; the D call may be TRBD1 or TRBD2 (5 bases each). Sequences were derived from tumor tissue, sampled before atezolizumab (anti-PD-L1) treatment. CDR3 residues: CASSPGERSYNEQFF. In nucleotides, the CDR3 is TGTGCCAGCTCACCGGGGGAGCGGTCCTACAATGAGCAGTTCTTC.